The 7 T cell receptor beta chains listed next were all sequenced from one sample in a study of blood T cell repertoires in COVID-19. Data came from immunoSEQ multiplex PCR; TCRdb stores just in-frame clones and leaves some out. The sample consists of 37,000 or so clones, approximately 81% of them appearing once. Input material: peripheral blood. The receptors stem from an elderly man with active or convalescent COVID-19.

The chain is built from TRBV4-3 and TRBJ1-3; D is unresolved. Trimming stripped 0 bases from V and 0 bases from J, with 6 bases between. CDR1 is LGHNA and CDR2 is YSLEER in the germline V gene. The CDR3 runs to 15 residues. The CDR3 region is CASSQDRGSGNTIYF. As DNA, the CDR3 is TGCGCCAGCAGCCAAGATCGGGGCTCTGGAAACACCATATATTTT.

The chain combines TRBV9 with TRBJ2-3; D is undetermined. Looked up from germline, CDR1 is SGDLS and CDR2 is YYNGEE. The length of the CDR3 is 11 residues. V shed 3 bases and J shed 4 bases, with 3 bases lying between them. CDR3 nucleotide sequence: TGTGCCAGCAGCGCTGCAGATACGCAGTATTTT. It yields the protein CASSAADTQYF.

J is TRBJ1-2 and V is TRBV12-3 or TRBV12-4, with D possibly being TRBD1 (5 bases). V lost 3 bases and J lost 7, with 9 bases in between. There are 12 residues in the CDR3. The CDR3 here is CASSFGGAGYTF. The CDR3 DNA reads TGTGCCAGCAGTTTTGGTGGGGCTGGCTACACCTTC.

The chain couples TRBV27 to TRBJ2-1; D gene unclear. Germline lookup yields CDR1 MNHEY and CDR2 SMNVEV (reference sequence). The CDR3 contains 13 residues. V dropped 3 bases and J dropped 5 bases, with 8 bases sitting between them. CDR3 nucleotides: TGTGCCAGCAGTTTCCACAACAACAATGAGCAGTTCTTC. The encoded protein is CASSFHNNNEQFF.

The chain couples TRBV2 to TRBJ2-7; D is perhaps TRBD2 (5 bases). Germline assignment: CDR1 SNHLY and CDR2 FYNNEI. The CDR3 is 12 amino acids. Trimming shortened V by 5 bases and J by 0 bases, and 5 bases separated the two germline ends. The CDR3 coding sequence is TGTGCCAGCAGTCGGGACTCCTACGAGCAGTACTTC. It encodes CASSRDSYEQYF.

The genes are TRBV2 and TRBJ1-5, with D possibly TRBD1 on 6 matching bases. V dropped 5 bases and J dropped 6 bases, with 17 bases sitting between them. CDR1 is SNHLY, CDR2 FYNNEI, per germline. This CDR3 is built from 15 residues. The CDR3 loop is CASSLARGAGQPQHF. CDR3 nucleotides: TGTGCCAGCAGTCTAGCCCGGGGGGCGGGTCAGCCCCAGCATTTT.

This chain joins TRBV5-5 and TRBJ2-7; the match to TRBD1 covers 10 bases. Germline V gene data show CDR1 as SGHKS and CDR2 as YYEKEE (reference sequence). This CDR3 region has 14 residues. V shed 4 bases, J shed 3 bases, and the junction held 4 bases outside the gene matches. The CDR3 here is CASSIGTGDYEQYF. The DNA of the CDR3 is TGTGCCAGCAGCATCGGGACAGGGGACTACGAGCAGTACTTC.